This entry is about one T cell receptor (beta chain). This record belongs to a study of identical twins. Each CDR3 protein is one row after TCRdb ran MiXCR on the 5' RACE reads. Of roughly 690,000 distinct CDR3 sequences in the sample, 21% are singletons; the top ten hold 4.3%. V gave up 4 bases and J gave up 8 bases, with 15 bases separating them. CDR3 length equals 13 residues. The same sample was also used in a study of T cells expressing NK-cell markers.

V gene TRBV12-3 or TRBV12-4 combines with J gene TRBJ2-7; D may be TRBD1 (6 bases). What was sequenced was PBMCs. The sequence was obtained from a woman younger than 35 in good health. CDR3 bases: TGTGCCAGCAGTTCAGGGGAAGATAGGAAGCAGTACTTC. Translation gives CASSSGEDRKQYF.